This T cell receptor (beta chain) is from a study of identical twins. General study findings and limits: Low generation probability was overrepresented in out-of-frame alpha sequences shared by twins.

Germline V CDR1 and CDR2: SGHNT, YENEEA. V lost 2 bases and J lost 0, with 11 bases in between. The CDR3 contains 16 residues. This clonotype was seen a handful of times. No antigen is known for it. In TCRdb, the 5' RACE reads were re-called with MiXCR into one record per CDR3 protein. The sample holds roughly 630,000 distinct CDR3 sequences, just over 7% seen once. Every donor was a healthy Caucasian. This sample was shared with a second study, whose subject was yellow fever vaccine responses in identical twins. Per that study: Each twin's T cell response to the vaccine was reported to look partly convergent and partly personalized.

The TCR comes from a woman between 18 and 30 years old in good health. Sequenced material: PBMCs. The chain couples TRBV11-3 to TRBJ2-1; D unresolved. DNA for the CDR3: TGTGCCAGCAGCTTACTAGGGTCGACCTCCTACAATGAGCAGTTCTTC. This sequence encodes CASSLLGSTSYNEQFF.